Listed here are 15 T cell receptor beta chains from one sample, sequenced in a study of T cell responses to AZD1222 COVID-19 vaccine. TCRdb keeps only in-frame clones here, not all; method: immunoSEQ multiplex PCR. The sample contains 75,000 to 90,000 clones, 85% of which appear only once. Specimen: peripheral blood, collected on day 0 of AZD1222 vaccination. Receptor source: an adult in good health.

The chain recombines TRBV18 with TRBJ1-2; 7 bases are shared with TRBD1. The germline V gene encodes CDR1 KGHSH and CDR2 LQKENI. CDR3 length: 15 amino acids. Trimming at V came to 0 bases and at J to 2 bases, leaving 3 bases not matched to a gene. CDR3: CASSPPGDSNYGYTF. In DNA form, the CDR3 reads TGTGCCAGCTCACCACCGGGGGACAGCAACTATGGCTACACCTTC.

The gene calls are TRBV19 and TRBJ1-1; the match to TRBD1 covers 10 bases. Germline V gene data show CDR1 as LNHDA and CDR2 as SQIVND (reference sequence). V was pared by 6 bases and J by 10 bases, with 11 bases of the junction left unmatched. The CDR3 consists of 14 residues. The CDR3 DNA follows: TGTGCCAGTAGCGACAGGGGGCTGAGTACCGGAGCTTTCTTT. Its translation is CASSDRGLSTGAFF.

The chain joins TRBV9 to TRBJ2-3, with 11 bases lining up with TRBD2. From germline, CDR1 is SGDLS and CDR2 YYNGEE. With 7 bases clipped from V and 9 bases from J, the junction kept 13 bases outside the gene matches. CDR3 length: 15 residues. CDR3 residues: CASPRVAGGNGTQYF. In nucleotides, the CDR3 is TGTGCCAGCCCCCGGGTAGCGGGGGGGAATGGGACGCAGTATTTT.

The rearrangement joins TRBV7-8 to TRBJ1-2; the D is unclear. This CDR3 is built from 17 residues. Per the germline V gene, CDR1 is SGHVS and CDR2 is FQNEAQ. Trimming stripped 5 bases from V and 1 base from J, with 20 bases between. The CDR3 loop reads CASSPEGGIYDNYGYTF. CDR3 in DNA: TGTGCCAGCAGCCCCGAGGGAGGGATATATGATAACTATGGCTACACCTTC.

This chain links TRBV6-2 or TRBV6-3 with TRBJ2-1; D gene unclear. V was clipped by 6 bases and J by 5 bases, with 8 bases between them. Germline V CDR1 and CDR2: MNHEY, SVGEGT. CDR3 length: 12 amino acids. The CDR3 coding sequence is TGTGCCAGCAGCCCCCGCCACAATGAGCAGTTCTTC. This translates into CASSPRHNEQFF.

The chain links TRBV24-1 to TRBJ1-5, with 8 nucleotides matching TRBD1. The CDR3 runs 17 residues. Germline V gene data show CDR1 as KGHDR and CDR2 as SFDVKD. V lost 4 bases, J lost 0 bases, and 7 bases stayed unmatched. The CDR3 DNA reads TGTGCCACCAGTGACCGCGGACAGGGACATAGCAATCAGCCCCAGCATTTT. Protein: CATSDRGQGHSNQPQHF.

The V gene is TRBV9, the J gene TRBJ2-5; D is ambiguous. Germline values: CDR1 SGDLS, CDR2 YYNGEE. This CDR3 has 13 residues. Trimming left V 0 bases short and J 2 bases short, with 5 bases between. The CDR3 DNA sequence: TGTGCCAGCAGCGTAGCTAGTCAAGAGACCCAGTACTTC. It codes for CASSVASQETQYF.

The J gene is TRBJ2-3, the V gene TRBV15, with 9 bases matching TRBD2. With 4 bases clipped from V and 7 bases from J, the junction kept 15 bases outside the gene matches. This CDR3 has 17 residues. From germline, CDR1 is LNHNV and CDR2 YYDKDF (reference sequence). CDR3 nucleotides: TGTGCCACCAGCACTCGTGGGGAGGGACTAGCAAGTCATACGCAGTATTTT. This codes for CATSTRGEGLASHTQYF.

V is TRBV7-3 and J is TRBJ2-1; a weak D match, TRBD1 (5 bases). Germline V gene lookup returns CDR1 SGHTA and CDR2 FQGTGA. Deletions cut 3 bases from V and 0 bases from J, with 9 bases between. The length of the CDR3 is 15 residues. The CDR3 DNA reads as TGTGCCAGCAGCTTGGGGCTCAGCTCCTACAATGAGCAGTTCTTC. Its translation is CASSLGLSSYNEQFF.

This clone was picked up a small number of times. The J gene is TRBJ2-3, the V gene TRBV16; possible D gene TRBD1, 6 bases. The CDR3 extends over 17 amino acids. The V gene's germline CDR1 is KGHSY and CDR2 FQNENV. With 0 bases removed from V and 0 bases from J, the gap between germline ends came to 13 bases. The CDR3 nucleotides are TGTGCCAGCAGCCAATCGGAAGGGGGTAGGAGCACAGATACGCAGTATTTT. This codes for CASSQSEGGRSTDTQYF.

This chain joins TRBV27 and TRBJ2-7, with D unclear. The CDR3 length is 13 residues. The germline V and J ends were trimmed by 5 bases and 3 bases, with 11 bases remaining between them. Germline CDR1 MNHEY, CDR2 SMNVEV (reference sequence). CDR3 sequence reads: CASSTLDVYEQYF. The CDR3 DNA follows: TGTGCCAGCAGTACCCTGGACGTCTACGAGCAGTACTTC.

This chain joins TRBV24-1 and TRBJ2-2; 10 bases are shared with TRBD2. V was clipped by 0 bases and J by 0 bases; unmatched bases: 3. The germline V gene has CDR1 KGHDR and CDR2 SFDVKD. The CDR3 is 18 amino acids. The CDR3 DNA reads as TGTGCCACCAGTGATTTGCAAGGGACTAGCGCGAACACCGGGGAGCTGTTTTTT. This encodes CATSDLQGTSANTGELFF.

The rearrangement uses TRBV5-1 and TRBJ2-5; the D gene is possibly TRBD2 (7 bases). Germline V gene lookup returns CDR1 SGHRS and CDR2 YFSETQ. The CDR3 spans 14 residues. V was pared by 5 bases and J by 2 bases, with 13 bases between. The CDR3 region is CASSEGGTQETQYF. The CDR3 DNA is TGCGCCAGCAGTGAGGGGGGGACACAAGAGACCCAGTACTTC.

This clone was seen only a few times. The chain joins TRBV29-1 to TRBJ1-3, with TRBD1 as a possible D gene (5 bases). CDR3 size: 13 residues. Germline loops: CDR1 SQVTM, CDR2 ANQGSEA. V lost 7 bases and J 2 bases, leaving 12 bases between the germline ends. The CDR3 nucleotides read TGCAGCGCCACAATAGGGGCTGGAAACACCATATATTTT. As protein: CSATIGAGNTIYF.

V and J are TRBV28 and TRBJ2-5; D perhaps matches TRBD1 (6 bases). V shed 2 bases and J shed 2 bases, with 15 bases lying between them. Germline loops: CDR1 MDHEN, CDR2 SYDVKM. This CDR3 spans 16 amino acids. CDR3 DNA sequence: TGTGCCAGCAGTTTAGAACTCGACAGGCGACAAGAGACCCAGTACTTC. It specifies CASSLELDRRQETQYF.